These 28 T cell receptor beta chains were all obtained from the same sample, sequenced in a study of T cell responses to AZD1222 COVID-19 vaccine. The repertoire was sequenced with immunoSEQ multiplex PCR; TCRdb's copy has only in-frame clones and lacks some. Found here are about 110,000 clones, about 87% of them singletons; the top ten hold about 6.5%. This material consisted of peripheral blood, taken 28 days after the second AZD1222 dose. These receptors were taken from an adult who received the AZD1222 COVID-19 vaccine.

The V call is TRBV9, the J call TRBJ2-2; no definite D call. The V end was cut by 0 bases, the J end by 7 bases, with 13 bases between. This CDR3 spans 15 amino acids. Per the germline V gene, CDR1 is SGDLS and CDR2 is YYNGEE. The CDR3 is CASSVALTGVGELFF. The CDR3 DNA follows: TGTGCCAGCAGCGTAGCTCTTACTGGCGTCGGGGAGCTGTTTTTT. The full variable domain, rest sourced from reference TRBV9 and TRBJ2-2, is DSGVTQTPKHLITATGQRVTLRCSPRSGDLSVYWYQQSLDQGLQFLIQYYNGEERAKGNILERFSAQQFPDLHSELNLSSLELGDSALYFCASSVALTGVGELFFGEGSRLTVL.

Only one count was recorded for this clone. V gene TRBV5-6 combines with J gene TRBJ1-3; possible D gene TRBD1, 5 bases. Germline V gene lookup returns CDR1 SGHDT and CDR2 YYEEEE. This CDR3 is built from 14 residues. The V end lost 3 bases, the J end lost 4 bases, and 11 bases lay between the germline ends. The CDR3 loop is CASSYRGVGNTIYF. The CDR3 DNA reads as TGTGCCAGCAGCTATCGAGGGGTAGGAAACACCATATATTTT.

V usage is TRBV7-2 and J usage is TRBJ2-5; 8 nucleotides match TRBD2. V lost 6 bases and J lost 5; bases outside the gene matches: 8. Germline CDR1 and CDR2: SGHTA and FQGNSA. This CDR3 is built from 14 residues. CDR3 nucleotide sequence: TGTGCCAGCAGACCCGCGGGGGGCGGGGAGACCCAGTACTTC. Translating gives CASRPAGGGETQYF.

This chain joins TRBV21-1 and TRBJ2-5; the table names TRBD1, a call not compared with the DNA. TRBV21-1 is termed a pseudogene. The length of the CDR3 is 18 residues. This CDR3 is CASSRVKRATGNCETQYF. The CDR3 coding sequence is TGTGCCAGCAGCAGAGTCAAGAGGGCGACAGGGAATTGTGAGACCCAGTACTTC.

The rearrangement joins TRBV6-1 to TRBJ2-1, with 9 bases fitting TRBD1. Germline V lookup: CDR1 MNHNS, CDR2 SASEGT. The ends lost 0 bases at V and 2 bases at J; junction bases unmatched: 8. The length of the CDR3 is 18 residues. CDR3 in DNA: TGTGCCAGCAGTGAAGCGCCCTGGGGGACAGGGCCCTACAATGAGCAGTTCTTC. It yields the protein CASSEAPWGTGPYNEQFF.

The V gene is TRBV19, the J gene TRBJ2-5; no firm D call. V was cut by 3 bases and J by 3 bases, with 11 bases left in between. This CDR3 has 14 amino acids. The V gene's germline CDR1 is LNHDA and CDR2 SQIVND (reference sequence). The CDR3 DNA reads as TGTGCCAGTAGTATGGCTGGCTGGGAAGAGACCCAGTACTTC. Protein sequence: CASSMAGWEETQYF.

This clone has a single count. The chain combines TRBV14 with TRBJ2-7, with 7 bases matching TRBD1. The CDR3 consists of 14 residues. Losses at the gene ends were 2 bases for V and 2 bases for J; bases not matched to a gene: 3. Germline CDR1 and CDR2: SGHDN and FVKESK. CDR3 in amino acids: CASSQFTGAYEQYF. DNA of the CDR3: TGTGCCAGCAGCCAATTTACAGGGGCCTACGAGCAGTACTTC.

V gene TRBV2 combines with J gene TRBJ1-1; D is unclear. This CDR3 contains 14 residues. CDR1 and CDR2 (germline): SNHLY, FYNNEI. The germline V and J ends were trimmed by 6 bases and 1 base, with 12 bases remaining between them. CDR3 DNA sequence: TGTGCCAGCAGGGAACGGACTGGGAACACTGAAGCTTTCTTT. Translation: CASRERTGNTEAFF.

This chain uses TRBV24-1 with TRBJ1-2; D is possibly TRBD1 (5 bases). This CDR3 region has 13 residues. V was shortened by 9 bases and J by 4 bases, with 14 bases between the two germline ends. Germline lookup yields CDR1 KGHDR and CDR2 SFDVKD. CDR3 region: CATAARGGYGYTF. As DNA, the CDR3 is TGTGCCACCGCGGCGCGGGGGGGCTATGGCTACACCTTC.

The chain has TRBV7-9 and TRBJ2-7; 7 bases line up with TRBD1. The CDR3 is 17 amino acids. V trimming: 4 bases; J trimming: 1 base; junction bases outside the gene matches: 13. The germline gives CDR1 SEHNR, CDR2 FQNEAQ (reference sequence). This CDR3 is CASSSFPGTVSSYEQYF. CDR3 nucleotides: TGTGCCAGCAGCTCCTTTCCAGGGACAGTTAGTTCCTACGAGCAGTACTTC. The variable domain in full, with the rest retrieved from reference TRBV7-9 and TRBJ2-7, is DTGVSQNPRHKITKRGQNVTFRCDPISEHNRLYWYRQTLGQGPEFLTYFQNEAQLEKSRLLSDRFSAERPKGSFSTLEIQRTEQGDSAMYLCASSSFPGTVSSYEQYFGPGTRLTVT.

This rearrangement joins TRBV7-9 to TRBJ2-5; possibly TRBD1 for D (5 bases). CDR1 is SEHNR, CDR2 FQNEAQ, per germline (reference sequence). V lost 1 base and J 5 bases, leaving 11 bases between the germline ends. This CDR3 contains 14 residues. The DNA of the CDR3 is TGTGCCAGCAGCTTAGGCTCAGGGATGGAGACCCAGTACTTC. This sequence encodes CASSLGSGMETQYF.

The chain combines TRBV2 with TRBJ1-1; no reliable D call. The CDR3 is made up of 13 amino acids. Germline V CDR1 and CDR2: SNHLY, FYNNEI. Between the trimmed V and J ends, which lost 4 bases and 6 bases, there was a span of 12 bases. The CDR3 here is CASSGTAGPEAFF. CDR3 nucleotide sequence: TGTGCCAGCAGTGGGACGGCCGGCCCTGAAGCTTTCTTT. Combining the CDR3 with reference TRBV2 and TRBJ1-1 gives the whole variable domain EPEVTQTPSHQVTQMGQEVILRCVPISNHLYFYWYRQILGQKVEFLVSFYNNEISEKSEIFDDQFSVERPDGSNFTLKIRSTKLEDSAMYFCASSGTAGPEAFFGQGTRLTVV.

The V call is TRBV7-2, the J call TRBJ1-1, with a tentative D call TRBD1 (5 bases). Germline V gives CDR1 SGHTA, CDR2 FQGNSA. V was shortened by 1 base and J by 0 bases, with 9 bases between the two germline ends. The CDR3 runs 15 residues. The CDR3: CASSLGAGMNTEAFF. The CDR3 nucleotides read TGTGCCAGCAGCTTAGGCGCAGGGATGAACACTGAAGCTTTCTTT.

The chain carries TRBV4-2 and TRBJ1-3; 10 nucleotides align to TRBD1. This CDR3 is built from 15 residues. Losses at the gene ends were 5 bases for V and 4 bases for J; bases not matched to a gene: 5. In germline, CDR1 is LGHNA, CDR2 YNFKEQ. CDR3 protein: CASSSGGQGGNTIYF. As DNA, the CDR3 is TGTGCCAGCAGCTCTGGGGGACAGGGGGGAAACACCATATATTTT.

The chain recombines TRBV14 with TRBJ2-2; TRBD1 or TRBD2 may be the D gene (5 bases each). V was cut by 1 base and J by 4 bases, with 10 bases left in between. The germline V gene has CDR1 SGHDN and CDR2 FVKESK. The CDR3 has 15 amino acids. Here the CDR3 DNA reads TGTGCCAGCAGCCAAGCCGGGGCAGGCACCGGGGAGCTGTTTTTT. This gives the protein CASSQAGAGTGELFF.

The chain carries TRBV2 and TRBJ1-4; tentatively, D is TRBD1 (5 bases). This CDR3 spans 12 amino acids. V lost 1 base and J 14 bases, leaving 11 bases between the germline ends. Germline V gives CDR1 SNHLY, CDR2 FYNNEI. The CDR3 coding sequence is TGTGCCAGCAGTGAAGAAGGGGTAGTGCTGTTTTTT. Translated, it gives CASSEEGVVLFF.

The V call is TRBV10-3, the J call TRBJ1-2; D possibly corresponds to TRBD1 (5 bases). Germline V lookup: CDR1 ENHRY, CDR2 SYGVKD. There are 15 residues in the CDR3. The V gene lost 2 bases and the J gene lost 5 bases, with 15 bases spanning the gap. CDR3 DNA: TGTGCCATCAGTGAGGCCAAGGGACTCACTTATGGCTACACCTTC. This codes for CAISEAKGLTYGYTF.

This sequence joins TRBV28 and TRBJ1-1; no clear D. The CDR3 consists of 14 residues. Per the germline V gene, CDR1 is MDHEN and CDR2 is SYDVKM. V was shortened by 3 bases and J by 4 bases, with 12 bases between the two germline ends. The CDR3 DNA sequence: TGTGCCAGCAGTTTCCCGGGGATGAGCACTGAAGCTTTCTTT. Translating it yields CASSFPGMSTEAFF.

V is TRBV3-1 (or the pseudogene TRBV3-2) and J is TRBJ2-3; 10 nucleotides match TRBD2. Unmatched junction bases numbered 4, after V lost 0 bases and J lost 4 bases. The CDR3 extends over 16 amino acids. CDR1 and CDR2 (germline): LGHDT, YNNKEL (reference sequence). The CDR3 region is CASSQDRLAGPDTQYF. CDR3 nucleotides: TGTGCCAGCAGCCAAGATCGACTAGCGGGCCCAGATACGCAGTATTTT.

The V call is TRBV9, the J call TRBJ2-7, with a possible D match to TRBD2 (5 bases). The CDR3 has 14 amino acids. The germline V and J ends were trimmed by 4 bases and 3 bases, with 14 bases remaining between them. The germline V gene encodes CDR1 SGDLS and CDR2 YYNGEE. The CDR3 bases are TGTGCCAGCAGCCCAGCGGATAGGGACTACGAGCAGTACTTC. This gives the protein CASSPADRDYEQYF.

The chain carries TRBV28 and TRBJ2-1; no firm D call. V was cut by 10 bases and J by 4 bases, with 11 bases left in between. Germline-derived CDR1 and CDR2 are MDHEN and SYDVKM. The CDR3 totals 12 residues. CDR3 region: CATPGTYNEQFF. The CDR3 DNA is TGTGCCACACCCGGCACTTACAATGAGCAGTTCTTC. Drawing the rest from reference TRBV28 and TRBJ2-1, the complete variable domain is DVKVTQSSRYLVKRTGEKVFLECVQDMDHENMFWYRQDPGLGLRLIYFSYDVKMKEKGDIPEGYSVSREKKERFSLILESASTNQTSMYLCATPGTYNEQFFGPGTRLTVL.

The count of this clone is one. The V gene is TRBV10-3, the J gene TRBJ2-2; D is ambiguous. CDR3 length: 11 residues. Trimming removed 4 bases at V and 6 bases at J, with 3 bases between. Germline V CDR1 and CDR2: ENHRY, SYGVKD. Written as DNA, the CDR3 is TGTGCCATCAGTGCCTCCGGGGAGCTGTTTTTT. As protein: CAISASGELFF.

This clone was observed a handful of times. V usage is TRBV7-2 and J usage is TRBJ2-3; TRBD2 matches at 9 bases. This CDR3 is built from 17 residues. Germline V gives CDR1 SGHTA, CDR2 FQGNSA. V shed 1 base and J 0 bases; nucleotides not matched to a gene: 5. CDR3 in amino acids: CASSLVASGVSTDTQYF. The CDR3 region has the DNA TGTGCCAGCAGCTTAGTTGCTAGCGGGGTCAGCACAGATACGCAGTATTTT.

The J gene is TRBJ1-4, the V gene TRBV5-1, with 9 bases matching TRBD1. The CDR3 runs to 15 residues. Germline CDR1 reads SGHRS; CDR2 reads YFSETQ. The V and J ends lost 4 bases and 7 bases, in that order; junction bases with no gene match: 8. CDR3 sequence (DNA): TGCGCCAGCAGCACACAGGGGGCTATTTCTGAAAAACTGTTTTTT. It encodes CASSTQGAISEKLFF.

The chain carries TRBV5-1 and TRBJ2-3, with 7 positions matching TRBD2. The CDR3 has 15 amino acids. V trimming: 4 bases; J trimming: 0 bases; junction bases outside the gene matches: 5. The V gene's germline CDR1 is SGHRS and CDR2 YFSETQ. CDR3 coding DNA: TGCGCCAGCAGCGCAAGCGGGGTTAGCACAGATACGCAGTATTTT. It codes for CASSASGVSTDTQYF.

This rearrangement joins TRBV6-2 or TRBV6-3 to TRBJ2-5; D is undetermined. The germline V and J ends were trimmed by 5 bases and 5 bases, with 15 bases remaining between them. Germline V gene data show CDR1 as MNHEY and CDR2 as SVGEGT. This CDR3 has 14 amino acids. CDR3 loop: CASSQLISTETQYF. As DNA, the CDR3 is TGTGCCAGCAGTCAACTCATTTCCACGGAGACCCAGTACTTC.

This chain joins TRBV20-1 and TRBJ1-2; D gene unclear. Trimming removed 3 bases at V and 2 bases at J, with 7 bases between. Germline CDR1 is DFQATT and CDR2 is SNEGSKA (reference sequence). This CDR3 contains 12 residues. The CDR3 loop reads CSASHGNYGYTF. The DNA for the CDR3 is TGCAGTGCTAGTCACGGGAACTATGGCTACACCTTC.

This clone is labeled medium-sized. The CDR3 DNA is TGTGCCAGCAGCGTGGGGACAGGGGCCTCGCAGTACTTC. Protein product: CASSVGTGASQYF. V gene TRBV7-8 combines with J gene TRBJ2-7; 10 bases match TRBD1. Trimming cost V 5 bases and J 9 bases; bases outside gene matches: 7. The CDR3 is 13 amino acids. Germline CDR1 is SGHVS and CDR2 is FQNEAQ.